The rows below give T cell receptor beta chains drawn from one sample of a study of blood T cells in healthy people across ages. Each CDR3 protein is one row after TCRdb ran MiXCR on the 5' RACE reads. The sample carries some 890,000 distinct CDR3 sequences, 25% to 35% recorded once. These data were also reused for a study on T cells of mothers and their children.

The specimen sequenced was blood. The receptors originated from a woman aged 40 to 49 in good health. The CDR3 runs from the conserved cysteine through the conserved F or W. D genes are given only for firm matches. The size field is filled for only some rows; it gives once, few, many or a size class.

len: 14
abundance: .
v_gene: TRBV4-1
j_gene: TRBJ2-2
d_gene: .
CDR3nt: TGCGCCAGCAGCCAAGCGCGAGGGTCCGGGGAGCTGTTTTTT
CDR3aa: CASSQARGSGELFF

len: 14
abundance: many
v_gene: TRBV20-1
j_gene: TRBJ2-6
d_gene: .
CDR3nt: TGCAGTGCCGCACAATACTCTGGGGCCAACGTCCTGACTTTC
CDR3aa: CSAAQYSGANVLTF

len: 13
abundance: many
v_gene: TRBV29-1
j_gene: TRBJ2-7
d_gene: TRBD1
CDR3nt: TGCAGCGCCCGACAGGGGGCGAAGAACGAGCAGTACTTC
CDR3aa: CSARQGAKNEQYF

len: 15
abundance: once
v_gene: TRBV20-1
j_gene: TRBJ2-7
d_gene: .
CDR3nt: TGCAGTGCTAGAAAACCGGGCCGAGACTCCTACGAGCAGTACTTC
CDR3aa: CSARKPGRDSYEQYF

len: 15
abundance: .
v_gene: TRBV14
j_gene: TRBJ2-1
d_gene: TRBD1
CDR3nt: TGTGCCAGCAGCCAAGAAGGGACAGCCTACAATGAGCAGTTCTTC
CDR3aa: CASSQEGTAYNEQFF

len: 18
abundance: .
v_gene: TRBV28
j_gene: TRBJ1-1
d_gene: TRBD1
CDR3nt: TGTGCCAGCAGTTTAGGTGGATGGCAGGGGGCCCGGAACACTGAAGCTTTCTTT
CDR3aa: CASSLGGWQGARNTEAFF

len: 17
abundance: .
v_gene: TRBV20-1
j_gene: TRBJ2-6
d_gene: TRBD2
CDR3nt: TGCAGTGCTAGAGATCAAGCGGGGGGGCTTGGGGCCAACGTCCGGACTTTC
CDR3aa: CSARDQAGGLGANVRTF

len: 16
abundance: .
v_gene: TRBV4-1
j_gene: TRBJ2-7
d_gene: TRBD2
CDR3nt: TGCGCCAGCAGCCAAGTGGGGCGGAGCGGGAACTACGAGCAGTACTTC
CDR3aa: CASSQVGRSGNYEQYF

len: 13
abundance: .
v_gene: TRBV12-3/TRBV12-4
j_gene: TRBJ2-5
d_gene: .
CDR3nt: TGTGCCGGCAGCTTACAGAGGCAAGAGACCCAGTACTTC
CDR3aa: CAGSLQRQETQYF

len: 16
abundance: many
v_gene: TRBV7-3
j_gene: TRBJ2-1
d_gene: TRBD2
CDR3nt: TGTGCCAGCAGCCGACCCGGGACTAGCGGTTACAATGAGCAGTTCTTC
CDR3aa: CASSRPGTSGYNEQFF